This entry lists 25 T cell receptor beta chains sequenced from one sample in a study of T cell repertoires in cytomegalovirus infection (dated by TCRdb to between 2018 and 2021). These receptors have no known antigen. TCRdb names Illumina HiSeq 1500 as the instrument used. TCRdb reanalyzed the raw reads on its own, using fastp at Q25 for trimming and MiXCR for clone calling, and kept in-frame beta chains. CDR3 protein sequences are deduplicated, and each keeps its most common genes and DNA. Present in this sample are about 900,000 distinct CDR3 sequences, approximately 33% of which were seen just once. The ten largest clones add up to 13% of the sample. The sample's treatment or condition label, in plain terms: in vitro stimulation with specific CMV peptide epitopes to enrich CMV-specific T cells. The sequenced sample was cultured CD8+ T cells from PBMCs, obtained from culture after CMV antigen stimulation. The receptors originated from a human donor in good health (CMV status not recorded). Some clones in this sample may be carry-over from other donors' samples.

The gene calls are TRBV20-1 and TRBJ1-1, with a tentative D call TRBD1 (5 bases). Germline V gene data show CDR1 as DFQATT and CDR2 as SNEGSKA (reference sequence). CDR3 length equals 14 residues. V dropped 5 bases and J dropped 1 base, with 14 bases sitting between them. Written as DNA, the CDR3 is TGCAGTGCTTTCTATCAGGGTGGGAACACTGAAGCTTTCTTT. The encoded protein is CSAFYQGGNTEAFF.

This clonotype was picked up a small number of times. For the CDR3, the DNA is TGTGCCAGCAGCTTAGAAAGGAGGGCCCCCTATAATTCACCCCTCCACTTT. As protein: CASSLERRAPYNSPLHF. This chain joins TRBV7-2 and TRBJ1-6; D is unresolved. The germline CDR1 and CDR2 sequences are SGHTA and FQGNSA. This CDR3 spans 17 amino acids. V lost 1 base, J lost 2 bases, and 12 bases lay in between.

This clonotype has more than one count but fewer than ten. J is TRBJ1-1 and V is TRBV13; D unresolved. V was clipped by 4 bases and J by 0 bases, with 9 bases between them. Germline V lookup: CDR1 PRHDT, CDR2 FYEKMQ (reference sequence). The CDR3 totals 14 residues. CDR3 residues: CASSSESMNTEAFF. The CDR3 nucleotides read TGTGCCAGCAGCTCAGAATCCATGAACACTGAAGCTTTCTTT.

The chain recombines TRBV11-2 with TRBJ1-2, with 7 bases that match TRBD1. The CDR3 is 16 amino acids. The ends lost 3 bases at V and 4 bases at J; junction bases unmatched: 11. Germline values: CDR1 SGHAT, CDR2 FQNNGV. CDR3 amino acids: CASSFRRTGHLYGYTF. As DNA, the CDR3 is TGTGCCAGCAGCTTCAGACGGACAGGACATCTCTATGGCTACACCTTC.

This sequence joins TRBV20-1 and TRBJ2-5; maybe TRBD1 (6 bases). CDR3 length: 16 residues. V gave up 2 bases and J gave up 0 bases, with 16 bases separating them. The germline gives CDR1 DFQATT, CDR2 SNEGSKA (reference sequence). In DNA form, the CDR3 reads TGCAGTGCTAGAATCTTGGACAGAAGGTACCAAGAGACCCAGTACTTC. Protein sequence: CSARILDRRYQETQYF.

This clonotype was detected ten times or more. This chain connects TRBV7-6 to TRBJ2-1; a possible D gene is TRBD2 (6 bases). There are 12 residues in the CDR3. Trimming shortened V by 10 bases and J by 7 bases, and 14 bases separated the two germline ends. From germline, CDR1 is SGHVS and CDR2 FNYEAQ. For the CDR3, the DNA is TGTGCCATCGGAGGAGGGGTAAATGAGCAGTTCTTC. Protein product: CAIGGGVNEQFF.

This clonotype has more than one count but fewer than ten. This chain joins TRBV11-1 and TRBJ2-1; tentative D call: TRBD1 (5 bases). Looked up from germline, CDR1 is SGHAT and CDR2 is FQDESV (reference sequence). V lost 6 bases to trimming and J lost 0 bases, with 18 bases between them. The CDR3 sequence is 17 residues long. The CDR3 spells CASSHPTDPSSYNEQFF. The DNA for the CDR3 is TGTGCCAGCAGTCACCCGACAGACCCAAGCTCCTACAATGAGCAGTTCTTC.

A few counts support this clonotype. The rearrangement links TRBV12-3 or TRBV12-4 to TRBJ1-1; TRBD1 might be the D (5 bases). V was pared by 8 bases and J by 4 bases, with 20 bases between. This CDR3 contains 15 residues. In DNA, the CDR3 is TGTGCCAGCCTATGGGGGGGAGGGTTGGGCACTGAAGCTTTCTTT. It encodes CASLWGGGLGTEAFF.

The CDR3 sequence: CASSEPPGPLGYEQYF. The CDR3 DNA reads TGTGCCAGCAGTGAACCCCCCGGGCCCCTGGGCTACGAGCAGTACTTC. The chain links TRBV2 to TRBJ2-7; D not resolved. This CDR3 spans 16 amino acids. Germline assignment: CDR1 SNHLY and CDR2 FYNNEI. The V gene lost 2 bases and the J gene lost 3 bases, with 17 bases spanning the gap.

The rearrangement links TRBV15 to TRBJ2-7; 8 positions agree with TRBD1. The trim removed 5 bases at V and 3 bases at J, leaving 6 bases unmatched. CDR1 LNHNV and CDR2 YYDKDF come from the germline V gene (reference sequence). CDR3 length: 14 amino acids. This CDR3 is CATSARQGIYEQYF. CDR3 nucleotide sequence: TGTGCCACCAGCGCCCGACAGGGGATCTACGAGCAGTACTTC. Full variable domain (remainder filled in from reference TRBV15 and TRBJ2-7): DAMVIQNPRYQVTQFGKPVTLSCSQTLNHNVMYWYQQKSSQAPKLLFHYYDKDFNNEADTPDNFQSRRPNTSFCFLDIRSPGLGDTAMYLCATSARQGIYEQYFGPGTRLTVT.

V usage is TRBV23-1 and J usage is TRBJ2-7, with TRBD1 matching over 8 bases. TRBV23-1 is recorded as an ORF, its role being uncertain. J lost 2 bases, V lost 4 bases, and 7 bases had no gene match. There are 15 residues in the CDR3. This CDR3 reads CASSPQDRVPYEQYF. DNA for the CDR3: TGCGCCAGCAGTCCCCAGGACAGGGTACCCTACGAGCAGTACTTC.

The chain joins TRBV5-6 to TRBJ2-6; weak D call: TRBD1 (6 bases). This CDR3 contains 18 residues. The germline V and J ends were trimmed by 4 bases and 3 bases, with 20 bases remaining between them. Germline CDR1 reads SGHDT; CDR2 reads YYEEEE. The DNA for the CDR3 is TGTGCCAGCAGCCCGGGACGGACAGTGGGCTTTGGGGCCAACGTCCTGACTTTC. It translates to CASSPGRTVGFGANVLTF.

The genes are TRBV5-1 and TRBJ2-7; 8 bases match TRBD1. This CDR3 is built from 15 residues. CDR1 SGHRS and CDR2 YFSETQ come from the germline V gene. With 3 bases clipped from V and 0 bases from J, the junction kept 5 bases outside the gene matches. The CDR3, as DNA: TGCGCCAGCAGCTCGAACGACAGGGGCTCCTACGAGCAGTACTTC. This encodes CASSSNDRGSYEQYF.

The sample holds one count of this clonotype. The chain couples TRBV4-1 to TRBJ2-1; possible D gene TRBD2, 5 bases. Germline V lookup: CDR1 MGHRA, CDR2 YSYEKL. Trimming removed 0 bases at V and 9 bases at J, with 21 bases between. This CDR3 contains 17 residues. CDR3 sequence reads: CASSQENSIDLEGEQFF. The CDR3 DNA reads as TGCGCCAGCAGCCAAGAAAATTCCATCGACCTAGAGGGTGAGCAGTTCTTC.

The sample holds a few counts of this clonotype. The chain employs TRBV7-6 and TRBJ1-4; D is undetermined. The V gene lost 4 bases and the J gene lost 0 bases, with 15 bases spanning the gap. Germline V gene sequence: CDR1 SGHVS, CDR2 FNYEAQ. The CDR3 has 17 residues. CDR3 protein: CASSSTRLGATNEKLFF. The CDR3 nucleotides read TGTGCCAGCAGCTCAACTCGACTCGGGGCAACTAATGAAAAACTGTTTTTT.

Worth noting for this clonotype: An end of the junction differs from the germline gene, which may be a read error. This rearrangement joins TRBV7-6 to TRBJ1-1, with a possible D match to TRBD1 (5 bases). This CDR3 region has 14 residues. Germline CDR1 is SGHVS and CDR2 is FNYEAQ. The CDR3 spells CTSSQRGTNTEAFF. CDR3 bases: TGTACCAGCAGCCAAAGAGGGACGAACACTGAAGCTTTCTTT.

The V gene is TRBV15, the J gene TRBJ2-5; 11 nucleotides line up with TRBD1. V was pared by 3 bases and J by 4 bases, with 4 bases of the junction left unmatched. The CDR3 is 15 amino acids. Per the germline V gene, CDR1 is LNHNV and CDR2 is YYDKDF (reference sequence). CDR3 coding DNA: TGTGCCACCAGCAGTGGTGGACAGGGGGCAGAGACCCAGTACTTC. Residues: CATSSGGQGAETQYF. The full variable domain, completed using reference TRBV15 and TRBJ2-5, is DAMVIQNPRYQVTQFGKPVTLSCSQTLNHNVMYWYQQKSSQAPKLLFHYYDKDFNNEADTPDNFQSRRPNTSFCFLDIRSPGLGDTAMYLCATSSGGQGAETQYFGPGTRLLVL.

The chain joins TRBV10-3 to TRBJ1-1, with TRBD1 as a possible D gene (6 bases). Germline loops: CDR1 ENHRY, CDR2 SYGVKD. With 6 bases removed from V and 5 bases from J, the gap between germline ends came to 16 bases. The CDR3 extends over 14 amino acids. CDR3 sequence reads: CAIRPGDMATEAFF. The CDR3 DNA reads as TGTGCCATCAGGCCAGGGGATATGGCAACTGAAGCTTTCTTT.

Of note for this clonotype: Just one base apart from a much larger clone, this may be a read error. This chain links TRBV7-6 with TRBJ2-3; TRBD1 matches 9 bases. This CDR3 region has 16 residues. The germline V gene has CDR1 SGHVS and CDR2 FNYEAQ. CDR3 amino acids: CVSSTGGTGTTDTQYF. The CDR3 DNA is TGTGTCAGCAGCACAGGCGGGACAGGGACTACAGATACGCAGTATTTT.

In its sample, this clonotype was seen a few times. The chain carries TRBV6-6 and TRBJ2-5; TRBD2 aligns across 7 bases. The CDR3 covers 15 residues. The V segment lost 5 bases and the J segment 2 bases; nucleotides outside the gene matches: 8. Looked up from germline, CDR1 is MNHNY and CDR2 is SVGAGI (reference sequence). The CDR3 region is CASSPRGGRQETQYF. The CDR3 DNA reads as TGTGCCAGCAGTCCTCGGGGAGGGAGGCAAGAGACCCAGTACTTC.

As regards this clonotype: One junction end disagrees with the germline gene, perhaps due to a read error. This rearrangement joins TRBV5-4 to TRBJ1-4, with D possibly being TRBD1 (6 bases). The tail of the sequence fits TRBJ2-2 better, so the J call may be wrong. The germline gives CDR1 SGHNT, CDR2 YYREEE (reference sequence). The CDR3 has 11 amino acids. CDR3 nucleotides: TGTACCAGCAGGGGCTTCGGGGAGCTGTTTTTT. Translation gives CTSRGFGELFF.

This clonotype was counted only a few times. In DNA form, the CDR3 reads TGTGCCAGTATGACACGGTCCTCTGGGGCCAACGTCCTGACTTTC. Residues: CASMTRSSGANVLTF. V usage is TRBV19 and J usage is TRBJ2-6; D remains ambiguous. This CDR3 region has 15 residues. CDR1 and CDR2 (germline): LNHDA, SQIVND (reference sequence). Trimming shortened V by 7 bases and J by 0 bases, and 10 bases separated the two germline ends.

This chain links TRBV6-1 with TRBJ2-5; 7 bases agree with TRBD2. V shed 8 bases and J 0 bases; nucleotides not matched to a gene: 6. There are 14 residues in the CDR3. Looked up from germline, CDR1 is MNHNS and CDR2 is SASEGT. The CDR3 DNA reads as TGTGCCAGCCGGGAGGCGGGGGACCAAGAGACCCAGTACTTC. It specifies CASREAGDQETQYF.

V is TRBV28 and J is TRBJ1-6; TRBD1 is a possible D gene (5 bases). The CDR3 totals 17 residues. Germline CDR1 and CDR2: MDHEN and SYDVKM. The ends were cut back, 7 bases at V and 5 bases at J, with 21 bases in the middle. The CDR3 is CASNYPSGQQNNSPLHF. DNA of the CDR3: TGTGCCAGCAACTACCCGTCGGGGCAGCAGAATAATTCACCCCTCCACTTT.

There are many counts of this clonotype. The chain combines TRBV11-3 with TRBJ2-2; 9 bases agree with TRBD2. J gave up 1 base and V 5 bases, and 2 bases lay outside the gene matches. Germline CDR1 reads SGHNT; CDR2 reads YENEEA. The CDR3 consists of 15 residues. The CDR3 coding sequence is TGTGCCAGCAGCCCGACTAGCGGGAACACCGGGGAGCTGTTTTTT. Its protein is CASSPTSGNTGELFF.